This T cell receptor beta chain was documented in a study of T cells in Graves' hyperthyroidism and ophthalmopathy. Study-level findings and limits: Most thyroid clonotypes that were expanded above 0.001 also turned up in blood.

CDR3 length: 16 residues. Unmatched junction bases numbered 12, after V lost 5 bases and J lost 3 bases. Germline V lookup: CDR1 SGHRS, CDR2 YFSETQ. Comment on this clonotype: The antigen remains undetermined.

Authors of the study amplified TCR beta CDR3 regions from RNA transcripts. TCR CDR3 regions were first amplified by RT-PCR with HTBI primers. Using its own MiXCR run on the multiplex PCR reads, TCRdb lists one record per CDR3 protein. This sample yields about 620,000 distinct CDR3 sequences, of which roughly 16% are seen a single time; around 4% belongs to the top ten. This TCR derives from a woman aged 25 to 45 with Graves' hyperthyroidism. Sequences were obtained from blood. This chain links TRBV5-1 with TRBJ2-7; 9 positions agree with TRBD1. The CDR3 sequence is CASRPSSGQGNYEQYF. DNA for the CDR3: TGCGCCAGCAGGCCATCATCGGGACAGGGAAACTACGAGCAGTACTTC.